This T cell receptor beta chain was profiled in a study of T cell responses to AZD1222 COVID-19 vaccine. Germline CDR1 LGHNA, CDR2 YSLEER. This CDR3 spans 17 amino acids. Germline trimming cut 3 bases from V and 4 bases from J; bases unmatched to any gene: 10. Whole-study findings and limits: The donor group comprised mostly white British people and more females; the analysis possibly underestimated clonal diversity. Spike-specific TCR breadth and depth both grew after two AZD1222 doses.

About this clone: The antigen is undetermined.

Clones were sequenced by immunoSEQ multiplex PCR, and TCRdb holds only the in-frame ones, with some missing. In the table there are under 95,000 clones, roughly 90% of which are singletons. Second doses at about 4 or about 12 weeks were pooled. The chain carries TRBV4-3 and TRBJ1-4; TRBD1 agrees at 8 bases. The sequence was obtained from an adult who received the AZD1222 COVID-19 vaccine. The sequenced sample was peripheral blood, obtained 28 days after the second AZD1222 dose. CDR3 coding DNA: TGCGCCAGCAGCCACGGACAGGGTCGTACCTTTAATGAAAAACTGTTTTTT. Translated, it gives CASSHGQGRTFNEKLFF.